The TCR beta chain under discussion was sequenced for a study of OX40 agonist ivuxolimab in advanced cancers. Study-wide context: While on treatment, patients had intravenous ivuxolimab at 0.01 to 10 mg/kg every 2 weeks. Study-wide results and limits: Expanded clones tended on average to be more numerous among CD8+ T cells than CD4+. Some of the lowest clonal expansion was seen in partial responders at 0.1-3.0 mg/kg.

The CDR3 consists of 14 residues. The V end was cut by 3 bases, the J end by 5 bases, with 11 bases between. The germline gives CDR1 LNHDA, CDR2 SQIVND (reference sequence). Worth noting for this clone: The target antigen is unknown.

If patients had autoimmune disease history or systemic immunosuppression, they were excluded. Sequenced by immunoSEQ multiplex PCR; TCRdb stores in-frame clones only, minus some. This table holds 65,000 to 70,000 clones, around 83% found once. The material was CD4+ or CD8+ T cells sorted from blood, obtained in a trial of the OX40 agonist ivuxolimab. This clonotype was sampled from an adult with an advanced solid tumor such as melanoma, head and neck, liver or kidney cancer. V and J are TRBV19 and TRBJ1-5; no definite D call. Here the CDR3 reads CASSMDGQDQPQHF. The CDR3 DNA follows: TGTGCCAGTAGTATGGATGGGCAGGATCAGCCCCAGCATTTT.